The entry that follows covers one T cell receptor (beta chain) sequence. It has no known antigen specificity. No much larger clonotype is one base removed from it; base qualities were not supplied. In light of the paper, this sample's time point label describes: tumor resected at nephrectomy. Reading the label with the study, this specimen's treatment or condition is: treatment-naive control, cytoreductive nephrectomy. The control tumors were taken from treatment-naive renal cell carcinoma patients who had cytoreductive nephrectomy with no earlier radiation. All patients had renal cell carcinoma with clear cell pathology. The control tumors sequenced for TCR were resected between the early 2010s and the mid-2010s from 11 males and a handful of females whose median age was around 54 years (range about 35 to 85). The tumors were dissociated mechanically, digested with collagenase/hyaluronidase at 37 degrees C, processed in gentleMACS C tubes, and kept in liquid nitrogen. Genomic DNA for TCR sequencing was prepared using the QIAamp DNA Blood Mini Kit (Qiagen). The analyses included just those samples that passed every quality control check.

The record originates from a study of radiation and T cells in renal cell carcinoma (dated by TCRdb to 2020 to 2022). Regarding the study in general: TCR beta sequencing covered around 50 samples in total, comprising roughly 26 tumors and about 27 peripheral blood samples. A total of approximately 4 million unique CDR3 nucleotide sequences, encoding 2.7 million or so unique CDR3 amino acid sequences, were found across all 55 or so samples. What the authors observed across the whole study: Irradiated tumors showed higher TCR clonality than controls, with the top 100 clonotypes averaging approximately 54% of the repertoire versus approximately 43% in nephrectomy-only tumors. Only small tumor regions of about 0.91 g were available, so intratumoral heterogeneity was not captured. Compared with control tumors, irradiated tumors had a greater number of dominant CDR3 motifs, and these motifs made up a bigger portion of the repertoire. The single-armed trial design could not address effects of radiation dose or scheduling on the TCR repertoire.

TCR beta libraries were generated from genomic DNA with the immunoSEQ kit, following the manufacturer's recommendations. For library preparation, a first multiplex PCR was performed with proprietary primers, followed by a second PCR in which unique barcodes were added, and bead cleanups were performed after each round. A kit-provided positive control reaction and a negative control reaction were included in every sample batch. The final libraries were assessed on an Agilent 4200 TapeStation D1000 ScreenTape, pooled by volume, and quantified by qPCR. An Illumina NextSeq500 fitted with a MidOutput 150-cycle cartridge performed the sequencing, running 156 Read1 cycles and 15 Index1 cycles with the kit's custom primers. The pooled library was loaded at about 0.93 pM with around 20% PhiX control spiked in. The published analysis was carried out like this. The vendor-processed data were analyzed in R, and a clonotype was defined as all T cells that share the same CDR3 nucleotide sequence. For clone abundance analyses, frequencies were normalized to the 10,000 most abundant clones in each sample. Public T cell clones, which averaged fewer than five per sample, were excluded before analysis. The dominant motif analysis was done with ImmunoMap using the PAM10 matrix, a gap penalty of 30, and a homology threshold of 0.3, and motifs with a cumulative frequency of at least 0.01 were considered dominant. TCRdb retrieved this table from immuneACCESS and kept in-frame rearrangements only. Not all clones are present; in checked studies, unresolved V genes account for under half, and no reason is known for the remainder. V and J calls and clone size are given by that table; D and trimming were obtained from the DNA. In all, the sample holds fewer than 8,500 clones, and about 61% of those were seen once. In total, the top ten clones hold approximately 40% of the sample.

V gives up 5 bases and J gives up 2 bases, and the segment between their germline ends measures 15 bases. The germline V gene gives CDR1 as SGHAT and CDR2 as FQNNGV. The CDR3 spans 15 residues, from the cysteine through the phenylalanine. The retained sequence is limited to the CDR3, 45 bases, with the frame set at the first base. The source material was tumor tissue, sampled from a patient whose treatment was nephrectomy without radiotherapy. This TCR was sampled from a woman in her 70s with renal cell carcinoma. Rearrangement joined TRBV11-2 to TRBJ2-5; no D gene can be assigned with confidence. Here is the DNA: TGTGCCAGCAGCCCAGAGTTCCAGACTCAAGAGACCCAGTACTTC. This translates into CASSPEFQTQETQYF.